Below, one TCR beta chain is given with its context. Its antigen is undetermined. This CDR3 region has 13 residues. V shed 5 bases and J shed 4 bases, with 11 bases lying between them. The germline CDR1 and CDR2 sequences are MNHEY and SVGAGI. The PCR contained 60 Vbeta and 13 Jbeta primers. The repertoire was sequenced with immunoSEQ multiplex PCR; TCRdb's copy has only in-frame clones and lacks some. The data show 160,000 or so clones, roughly 80% seen once. This record comes from a study of cytomegalovirus exposure and HLA in healthy donors. Findings of the study overall: A list of 150 to 200 TCR beta chains associated with cytomegalovirus was given. Roughly even sequencing depth across donors was the assumption behind the presence/absence analyses. A link between a missense DCLRE1C variant and TCR beta V- and J-gene trimming emerged from a later analysis. Associated with HLA alleles at 0.05 false discovery rate in a later analysis were over 15,000 TCR beta sequences.

This TCR was sampled from a man aged 45-65 years in good health and CMV-seropositive. The specimen was PBMCs. The J gene is TRBJ1-2, the V gene TRBV6-5, with D possibly being TRBD1 (6 bases). The CDR3 nucleotides are TGTGCCAGCAGTCCCGGGACATTCTATGGCTACACCTTC. This codes for CASSPGTFYGYTF.